These 5 T cell receptor beta chains were sequenced from one sample in a study of T-cell reconstitution after alpha-beta-depleted transplantation in children. It was with unique molecular identifiers that the TCRbeta library was prepared. TCRdb re-called the PCR reads with MiXCR, one entry per CDR3 protein. The table shows around 360,000 distinct CDR3 sequences, with 10% to 13% occurring only once. Sequences were derived from PBMCs from the stem cell graft donor, sampled from the stem cell graft. These receptors all stem from a human donor who donated a stem cell graft to a child with acute lymphoblastic leukemia.

This clonotype has a handful of counts. The chain is built from TRBV27 and TRBJ2-7; D remains unclear. The V gene lost 2 bases and the J gene lost 0 bases, with 11 bases spanning the gap. The CDR3 loop spans 15 amino acids. Germline loops: CDR1 MNHEY, CDR2 SMNVEV (reference sequence). The CDR3 DNA follows: TGTGCCAGCAGTTTAGCCCGCCCTGGCTCCTACGAGCAGTACTTC. Its translation: CASSLARPGSYEQYF.

The genes are TRBV7-9 and TRBJ2-1; perhaps TRBD2 as D (5 bases). V was pared by 4 bases and J by 3 bases, with 10 bases between. This CDR3 region has 14 residues. The germline V gene encodes CDR1 SEHNR and CDR2 FQNEAQ (reference sequence). This CDR3 is CASSSTRVYNEQFF. The CDR3 region has the DNA TGTGCCAGCAGCTCGACGCGGGTCTACAATGAGCAGTTCTTC.

This clonotype was detected ten times or more. Here the CDR3 reads CASSLRDRGPEQYF. DNA of the CDR3: TGTGCCAGCAGCTTACGGGACAGGGGGCCCGAGCAGTACTTC. The chain is built from TRBV7-2 and TRBJ2-7, with 12 bases that match TRBD1. Germline V gene lookup returns CDR1 SGHTA and CDR2 FQGNSA. V lost 2 bases, J lost 6 bases, and 2 bases stayed unmatched. The CDR3 has 14 amino acids.

This clonotype was detected ten times or more. CDR3 protein: CASSQESGLATDTQYF. The CDR3 region has the DNA TGCGCCAGCAGCCAAGAATCAGGACTAGCGACAGATACGCAGTATTTT. The chain couples TRBV4-3 to TRBJ2-3; 9 bases are shared with TRBD2. The CDR3 consists of 16 residues. The V segment lost 0 bases and the J segment 3 bases; nucleotides outside the gene matches: 4. From germline, CDR1 is LGHNA and CDR2 YSLEER.

This clonotype was counted ten times or more. V and J are TRBV7-9 and TRBJ1-1; D unresolved. Germline CDR1 SEHNR, CDR2 FQNEAQ (reference sequence). Trimming stripped 2 bases from V and 1 base from J, with 8 bases between. This CDR3 spans 14 amino acids. The CDR3, as DNA: TGTGCCAGCAGCTTAAGGAGTGGGAACACTGAAGCTTTCTTT. As protein: CASSLRSGNTEAFF.